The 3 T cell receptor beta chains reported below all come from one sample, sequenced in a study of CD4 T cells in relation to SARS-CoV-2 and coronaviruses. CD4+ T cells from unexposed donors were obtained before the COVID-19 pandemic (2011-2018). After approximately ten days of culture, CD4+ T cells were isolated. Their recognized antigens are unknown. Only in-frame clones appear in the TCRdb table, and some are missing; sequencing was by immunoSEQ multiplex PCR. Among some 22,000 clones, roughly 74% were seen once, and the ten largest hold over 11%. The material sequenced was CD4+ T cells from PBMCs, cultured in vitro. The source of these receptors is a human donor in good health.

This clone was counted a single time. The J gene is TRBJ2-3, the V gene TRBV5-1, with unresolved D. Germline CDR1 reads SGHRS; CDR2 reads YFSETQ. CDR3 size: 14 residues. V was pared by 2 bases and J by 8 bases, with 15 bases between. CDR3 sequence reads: CASSFLVASGTQYF. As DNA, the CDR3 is TGCGCCAGCAGCTTTTTAGTCGCGAGTGGTACGCAGTATTTT.

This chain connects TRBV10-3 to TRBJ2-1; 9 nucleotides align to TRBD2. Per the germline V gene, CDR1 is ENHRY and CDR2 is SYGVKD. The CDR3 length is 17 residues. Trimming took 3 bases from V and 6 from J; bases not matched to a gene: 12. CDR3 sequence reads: CAISDLLAGERANEQFF. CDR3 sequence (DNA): TGTGCCATCAGTGACCTCTTAGCGGGAGAGAGGGCCAATGAGCAGTTCTTC.

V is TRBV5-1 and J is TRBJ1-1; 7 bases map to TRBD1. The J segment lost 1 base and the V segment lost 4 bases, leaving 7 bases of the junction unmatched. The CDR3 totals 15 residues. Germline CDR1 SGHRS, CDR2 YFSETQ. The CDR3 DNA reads TGCGCCAGCAGCCGCTCCGGGACAGAGAACACTGAAGCTTTCTTT. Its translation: CASSRSGTENTEAFF.